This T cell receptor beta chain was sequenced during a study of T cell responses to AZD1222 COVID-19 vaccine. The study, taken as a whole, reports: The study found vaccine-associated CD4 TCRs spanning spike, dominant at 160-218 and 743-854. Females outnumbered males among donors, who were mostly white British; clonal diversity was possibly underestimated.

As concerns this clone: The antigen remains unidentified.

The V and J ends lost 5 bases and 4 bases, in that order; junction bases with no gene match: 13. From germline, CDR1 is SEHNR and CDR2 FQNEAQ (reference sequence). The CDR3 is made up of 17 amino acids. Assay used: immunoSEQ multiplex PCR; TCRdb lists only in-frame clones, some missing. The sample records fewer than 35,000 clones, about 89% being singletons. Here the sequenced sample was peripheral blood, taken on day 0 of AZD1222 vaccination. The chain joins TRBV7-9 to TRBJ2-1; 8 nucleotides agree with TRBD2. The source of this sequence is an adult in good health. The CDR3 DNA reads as TGTGCCAGCAGCGACAGCCTGCGGGGGGTGTCATACAATGAGCAGTTCTTC. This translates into CASSDSLRGVSYNEQFF.